A selection of T cell receptor beta chains follows, all from one sample in a study. TCRdb independently ran MiXCR on the multiplex PCR reads; one entry per CDR3 protein. This table holds about 860 distinct CDR3 sequences, about 12% found once. Sequenced input: Tregs sorted from blood. The source of these receptors is a female donor with breast cancer. CDR3s include the opening cysteine and the closing phenylalanine or tryptophan. D genes are given only for firm matches. For some rows the clone size is stated as once, few or many, or as a class when expanded; others skip it.

. | TRBJ1-2 | TRBV12-3/TRBV12-4 | medium-sized | CASSASVVNYGYTF | TGTGCCAGCAGTGCCTCTGTTGTAAACTATGGCTACACCTTC
. | TRBJ1-2 | TRBV12-3/TRBV12-4 | large | CASSLRDYGYTF | TGTGCCAGCAGTTTAAGGGACTATGGCTACACCTTC
. | TRBJ1-2 | TRBV12-3/TRBV12-4 | medium-sized | CASSLRDEYGYTF | TGTGCCAGCAGCCTCCGGGACGAATATGGCTACACCTTC
. | TRBJ1-2 | TRBV12-3/TRBV12-4 | . | CASSLGGERGYTF | TGTGCCAGCAGTTTAGGCGGAGAACGTGGCTACACCTTC
. | TRBJ1-2 | TRBV12-3/TRBV12-4 | few | CASSLDRHFYF | TGTGCCAGCAGTTTGGACAGACACTTTTACTTC
. | TRBJ1-2 | TRBV12-3/TRBV12-4 | medium-sized | CASSHRLGINRIYGYTF | TGTGCCAGCAGCCACCGACTGGGTATAAACAGAATCTATGGCTACACCTTC
. | TRBJ1-2 | TRBV12-3/TRBV12-4 | . | CASSSTSNYGYTF | TGTGCCAGCAGTTCGACATCTAACTATGGCTACACCTTC
. | TRBJ1-2 | TRBV12-3/TRBV12-4 | medium-sized | CASREVGQLGYTF | TGTGCCAGCAGGGAGGTAGGGCAGCTGGGCTACACCTTC
. | TRBJ1-2 | TRBV12-3/TRBV12-4 | . | CASIRSYGYTF | TGTGCCAGCATTAGAAGCTATGGCTACACCTTC
TRBD1 | TRBJ1-2 | TRBV12-3/TRBV12-4 | large | CASSQGQLYGYTF | TGTGCCAGCAGCCAGGGACAGTTATATGGCTACACCTTC
. | TRBJ1-2 | TRBV12-3/TRBV12-4 | large | CASSLEGHGYTF | TGTGCCAGCAGTTTGGAAGGGCATGGCTACACCTTC
TRBD1 | TRBJ1-2 | TRBV12-3/TRBV12-4 | . | CASSLGPGQGYGYTF | TGTGCCAGCAGTTTAGGACCGGGACAGGGCTATGGCTACACCTTC
. | TRBJ1-2 | TRBV12-3/TRBV12-4 | medium-sized | CASTNHQGGYTF | TGTGCCAGCACCAACCACCAGGGAGGCTACACCTTC
. | TRBJ1-2 | TRBV12-3/TRBV12-4 | . | CASSLGGRDGYTF | TGTGCCAGCAGTTTAGGCGGGAGGGATGGCTACACCTTC
. | TRBJ1-2 | TRBV12-3/TRBV12-4 | medium-sized | CASSPEAGANYGYTF | TGTGCCAGCAGTCCAGAAGCCGGTGCGAACTATGGCTACACCTTC
. | TRBJ1-2 | TRBV12-3/TRBV12-4 | . | CASGISGSGWSYSAF | TGTGCCAGCGGAATTTCAGGGTCGGGGTGGAGTTACTCCGCCTTC
. | TRBJ1-2 | TRBV12-3/TRBV12-4 | medium-sized | CASSFGVVSYGYTF | TGTGCCAGCAGTTTTGGGGTCGTGAGCTATGGCTACACCTTC
. | TRBJ1-2 | TRBV12-3/TRBV12-4 | many | CASSLVGNRNYGYTF | TGTGCCAGCAGTTTAGTGGGCAACCGAAACTATGGCTACACCTTC
TRBD1 | TRBJ1-2 | TRBV12-3/TRBV12-4 | medium-sized | CASSSHVLGQGNGYTF | TGTGCCAGCAGTTCTCATGTATTGGGACAGGGTAATGGCTACACCTTC
. | TRBJ1-2 | TRBV12-3/TRBV12-4 | large | CASSPTARGYTF | TGTGCCAGCAGTCCAACCGCGAGGGGCTACACCTTC
. | TRBJ1-2 | TRBV12-3/TRBV12-4 | medium-sized | CASSLRATGQGGYTF | TGTGCCAGCAGTTTAAGGGCCACCGGGCAGGGTGGCTACACCTTC
. | TRBJ1-2 | TRBV12-3/TRBV12-4 | . | CASSFGTLYGYTF | TGTGCCAGCAGTTTCGGGACGCTCTATGGCTACACCTTC
TRBD1 | TRBJ1-2 | TRBV12-3/TRBV12-4 | medium-sized | CASSLGQVYGYTF | TGTGCCAGCAGTCTGGGACAGGTCTATGGCTACACCTTC
. | TRBJ1-2 | TRBV12-3/TRBV12-4 | large | CASRSTGYTF | TGTGCCAGCCGAAGCACTGGCTACACCTTC
. | TRBJ1-2 | TRBV12-3/TRBV12-4 | few | CASSLATLYYGYTF | TGTGCCAGCAGTTTAGCCACACTATACTATGGCTACACCTTC
. | TRBJ1-2 | TRBV12-3/TRBV12-4 | medium-sized | CASTETGRFDYGYTF | TGTGCCAGCACCGAAACAGGACGTTTTGACTATGGCTACACCTTC
. | TRBJ1-2 | TRBV12-3/TRBV12-4 | medium-sized | CASSLGDNYGYTF | TGTGCCAGCAGTTTAGGGGACAACTATGGCTACACCTTC
. | TRBJ1-2 | TRBV12-3/TRBV12-4 | . | CASSLFSGIMRGYTF | TGTGCCAGCAGTTTATTTTCAGGGATCATGCGAGGCTACACCTTC
TRBD1 | TRBJ1-2 | TRBV12-3/TRBV12-4 | . | CASTMTGRGYTF | TGTGCCAGCACTATGACAGGGCGCGGCTACACCTTC
. | TRBJ1-2 | TRBV12-3/TRBV12-4 | large | CASSSDVQLNYGYTF | TGTGCCAGCAGCTCCGACGTGCAGCTTAACTATGGCTACACCTTC
. | TRBJ1-2 | TRBV12-3/TRBV12-4 | large | CASGTQKSYGYTF | TGTGCCAGCGGGACACAGAAAAGCTATGGCTACACCTTC
. | TRBJ1-2 | TRBV12-3/TRBV12-4 | medium-sized | CASSFSGYTF | TGTGCCAGCAGTTTCAGCGGCTACACCTTC
. | TRBJ1-2 | TRBV12-3/TRBV12-4 | . | CASSPRPYGYTF | TGTGCCAGCAGTCCCAGGCCCTATGGCTACACCTTC
. | TRBJ1-2 | TRBV12-3/TRBV12-4 | medium-sized | CASSLGQQSYGYTF | TGTGCCAGCAGCCTAGGGCAACAGTCATATGGCTACACCTTC
. | TRBJ1-2 | TRBV12-3/TRBV12-4 | medium-sized | CASSLRGRGYTF | TGTGCCAGCAGTTTACGGGGCCGGGGCTACACCTTC
. | TRBJ1-2 | TRBV12-3/TRBV12-4 | . | CASSTTTTNYGYTF | TGTGCCAGCAGCACCACGACAACTAACTATGGCTACACCTTC
. | TRBJ1-2 | TRBV12-3/TRBV12-4 | medium-sized | CASSPSGENYGYTF | TGTGCCAGCAGTCCCAGCGGGGAAAACTATGGCTACACCTTC
. | TRBJ1-2 | TRBV12-3/TRBV12-4 | large | CASSLTANYGYTF | TGTGCCAGCAGTTTAACAGCTAACTATGGCTACACCTTC
TRBD1 | TRBJ1-2 | TRBV12-3/TRBV12-4 | large | CASTWDRGNGYTF | TGTGCCAGCACCTGGGACAGGGGAAATGGCTACACCTTC
. | TRBJ1-2 | TRBV12-3/TRBV12-4 | medium-sized | CASTWGRGGYTF | TGTGCCAGCACCTGGGGACGAGGTGGCTACACCTTC
. | TRBJ1-2 | TRBV12-3/TRBV12-4 | medium-sized | CASSLEARGHGYTF | TGTGCCAGCAGTTTAGAGGCCAGGGGACATGGCTACACCTTC
TRBD1 | TRBJ1-2 | TRBV12-3/TRBV12-4 | medium-sized | CASRTDRAGGYTF | TGTGCCAGCAGAACCGACAGGGCAGGTGGCTACACCTTC
. | TRBJ1-2 | TRBV12-3/TRBV12-4 | many | CASTTLDRTNYGYTF | TGTGCCAGCACAACTTTGGACAGAACTAACTATGGCTACACCTTC
. | TRBJ1-2 | TRBV12-3/TRBV12-4 | medium-sized | CASSLGSRGGYTF | TGTGCCAGCAGTTTAGGCTCCAGGGGTGGCTACACCTTC
. | TRBJ1-2 | TRBV12-3/TRBV12-4 | large | CASSSSGKGPWSYTF | TGTGCCAGCAGTTCCTCAGGGAAGGGACCATGGAGCTACACCTTC
. | TRBJ1-2 | TRBV12-3/TRBV12-4 | . | CASSFGSGYTF | TGTGCCAGCAGTTTCGGGAGCGGCTACACCTTC
. | TRBJ1-2 | TRBV12-3/TRBV12-4 | . | CASSFPIGYTF | TGTGCCAGCAGTTTCCCTATCGGCTACACCTTC
. | TRBJ1-2 | TRBV12-3/TRBV12-4 | large | CASSYSYGYTF | TGTGCCAGCAGTTACAGCTATGGCTACACCTTC
. | TRBJ1-2 | TRBV12-3/TRBV12-4 | medium-sized | CASTSQGTGGYTF | TGTGCCAGCACCTCCCAGGGGACCGGCGGCTACACCTTC
. | TRBJ1-2 | TRBV12-3/TRBV12-4 | large | CASSLMGHGGYTF | TGTGCCAGCAGTTTGATGGGACATGGTGGCTACACCTTC